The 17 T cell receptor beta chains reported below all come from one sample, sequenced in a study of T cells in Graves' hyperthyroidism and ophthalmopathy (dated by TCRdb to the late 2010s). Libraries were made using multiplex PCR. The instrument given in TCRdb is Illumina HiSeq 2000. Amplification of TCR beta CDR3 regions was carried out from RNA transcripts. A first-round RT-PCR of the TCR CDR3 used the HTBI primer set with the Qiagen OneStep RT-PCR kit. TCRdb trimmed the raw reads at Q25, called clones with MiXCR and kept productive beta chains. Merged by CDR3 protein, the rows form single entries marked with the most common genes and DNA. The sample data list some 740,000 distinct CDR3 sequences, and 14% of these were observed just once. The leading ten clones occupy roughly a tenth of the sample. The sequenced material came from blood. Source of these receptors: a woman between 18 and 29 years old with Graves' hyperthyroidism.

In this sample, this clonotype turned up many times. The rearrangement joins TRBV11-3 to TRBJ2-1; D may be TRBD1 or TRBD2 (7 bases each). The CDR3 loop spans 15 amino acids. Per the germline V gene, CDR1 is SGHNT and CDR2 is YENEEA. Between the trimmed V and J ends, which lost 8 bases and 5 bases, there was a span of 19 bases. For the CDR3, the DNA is TGTGCCAGCGGGCAGGGGGGGGGGTTTGACAATGAGCAGTTCTTC. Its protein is CASGQGGGFDNEQFF. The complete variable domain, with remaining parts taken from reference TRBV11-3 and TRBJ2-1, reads EAGVVQSPRYKIIEKKQPVAFWCNPISGHNTLYWYLQNLGQGPELLIRYENEEAVDDSQLPKDRFSAERLKGVDSTLKIQPAELGDSAVYLCASGQGGGFDNEQFFGPGTRLTVL.

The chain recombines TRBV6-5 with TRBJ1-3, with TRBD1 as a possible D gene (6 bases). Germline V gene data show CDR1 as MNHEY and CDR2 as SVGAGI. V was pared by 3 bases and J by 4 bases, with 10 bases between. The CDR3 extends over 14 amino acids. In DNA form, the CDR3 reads TGTGCCAGCAGTTATCGGACAGCCGGAAACACCATATATTTT. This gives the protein CASSYRTAGNTIYF.

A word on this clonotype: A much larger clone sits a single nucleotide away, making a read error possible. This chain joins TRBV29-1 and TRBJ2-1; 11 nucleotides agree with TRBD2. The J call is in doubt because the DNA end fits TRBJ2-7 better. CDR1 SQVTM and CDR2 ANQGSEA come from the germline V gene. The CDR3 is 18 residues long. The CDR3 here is CSVDTSGSPLSSYNEQYF. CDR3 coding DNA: TGCAGCGTCGACACTAGCGGGAGCCCCCTAAGCTCCTACAATGAGCAGTACTTC.

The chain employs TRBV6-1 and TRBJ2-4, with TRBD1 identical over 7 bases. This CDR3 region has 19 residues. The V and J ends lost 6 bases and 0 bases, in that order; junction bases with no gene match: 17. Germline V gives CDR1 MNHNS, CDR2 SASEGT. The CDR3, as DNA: TGTGCCAGCAGCCCCCGGGACAGAAGAAAAAATCTAGCCAAAAACATTCAGTACTTC. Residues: CASSPRDRRKNLAKNIQYF.

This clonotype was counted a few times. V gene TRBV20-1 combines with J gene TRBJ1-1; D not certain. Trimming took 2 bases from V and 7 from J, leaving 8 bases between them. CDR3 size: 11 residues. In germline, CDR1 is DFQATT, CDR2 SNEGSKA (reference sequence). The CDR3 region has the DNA TGCAGTGCTAGACCGGGAGTTGAAGCTTTCTTT. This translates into CSARPGVEAFF.

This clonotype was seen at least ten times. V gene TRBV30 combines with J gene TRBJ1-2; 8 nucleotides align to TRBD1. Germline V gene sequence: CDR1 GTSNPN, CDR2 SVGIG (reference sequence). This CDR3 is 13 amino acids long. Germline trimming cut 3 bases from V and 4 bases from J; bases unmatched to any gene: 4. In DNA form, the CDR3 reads TGTGCCTGGAGCGGACAGGGAGGCTATGGCTACACCTTC. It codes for CAWSGQGGYGYTF. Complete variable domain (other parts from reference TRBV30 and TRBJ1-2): SQTIHQWPATLVQPVGSPLSLECTVEGTSNPNLYWYRQAAGRGLQLLFYSVGIGQISSEVPQNLSASRPQDRQFILSSKKLLLSDSGFYLCAWSGQGGYGYTFGSGTRLTVV.

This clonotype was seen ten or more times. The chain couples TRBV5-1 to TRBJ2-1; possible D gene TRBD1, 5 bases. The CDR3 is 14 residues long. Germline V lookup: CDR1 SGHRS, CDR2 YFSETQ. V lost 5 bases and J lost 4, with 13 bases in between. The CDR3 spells CASSESRGYNEQFF. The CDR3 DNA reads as TGCGCCAGCAGTGAATCTAGGGGTTACAATGAGCAGTTCTTC.

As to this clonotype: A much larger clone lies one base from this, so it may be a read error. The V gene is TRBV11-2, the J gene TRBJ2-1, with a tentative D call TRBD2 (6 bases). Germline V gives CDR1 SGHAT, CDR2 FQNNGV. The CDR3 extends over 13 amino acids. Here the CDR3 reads CAGSLGASVEQFF. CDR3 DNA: TGTGCCGGCAGCCTAGGAGCTAGCGTTGAGCAGTTCTTC.

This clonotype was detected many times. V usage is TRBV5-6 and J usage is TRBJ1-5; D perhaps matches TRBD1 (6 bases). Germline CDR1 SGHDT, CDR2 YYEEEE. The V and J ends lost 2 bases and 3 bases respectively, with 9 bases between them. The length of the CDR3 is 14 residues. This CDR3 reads CASSLGQFNQPQHF. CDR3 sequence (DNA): TGTGCCAGCAGCTTAGGACAGTTCAATCAGCCCCAGCATTTT. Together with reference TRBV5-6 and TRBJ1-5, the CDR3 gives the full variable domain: DAGVTQSPTHLIKTRGQQVTLRCSPKSGHDTVSWYQQALGQGPQFIFQYYEEEERQRGNFPDRFSGHQFPNYSSELNVNALLLGDSALYLCASSLGQFNQPQHFGDGTRLSIL.

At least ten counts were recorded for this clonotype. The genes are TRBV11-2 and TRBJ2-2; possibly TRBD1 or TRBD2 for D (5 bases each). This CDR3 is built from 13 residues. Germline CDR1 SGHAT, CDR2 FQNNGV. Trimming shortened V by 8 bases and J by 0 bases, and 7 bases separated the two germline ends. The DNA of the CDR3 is TGTGCCAGCGGGGGACCGAACACCGGGGAGCTGTTTTTT. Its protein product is CASGGPNTGELFF.

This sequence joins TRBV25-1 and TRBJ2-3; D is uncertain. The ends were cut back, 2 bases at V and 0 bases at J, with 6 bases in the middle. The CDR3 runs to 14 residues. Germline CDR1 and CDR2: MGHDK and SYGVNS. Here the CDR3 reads CASSELRSTDTQYF. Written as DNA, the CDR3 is TGTGCCAGCAGTGAACTCCGTAGCACAGATACGCAGTATTTT.

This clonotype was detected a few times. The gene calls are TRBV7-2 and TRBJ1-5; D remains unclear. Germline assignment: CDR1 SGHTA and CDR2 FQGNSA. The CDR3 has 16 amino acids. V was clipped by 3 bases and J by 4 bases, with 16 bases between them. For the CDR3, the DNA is TGTGCCAGCAGCTTTAGGGTAGGACGGATTAATCAGCCCCAGCATTTT. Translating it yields CASSFRVGRINQPQHF. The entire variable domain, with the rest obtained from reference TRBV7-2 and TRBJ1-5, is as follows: GAGVSQSPSNKVTEKGKDVELRCDPISGHTALYWYRQSLGQGLEFLIYFQGNSAPDKSGLPSDRFSAERTGGSVSTLTIQRTQQEDSAVYLCASSFRVGRINQPQHFGDGTRLSIL.

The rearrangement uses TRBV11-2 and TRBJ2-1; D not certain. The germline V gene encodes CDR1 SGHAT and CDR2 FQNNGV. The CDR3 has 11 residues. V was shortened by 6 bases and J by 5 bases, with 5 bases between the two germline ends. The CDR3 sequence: CASRKNNEQFF. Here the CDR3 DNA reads TGTGCCAGCAGGAAAAACAATGAGCAGTTCTTC. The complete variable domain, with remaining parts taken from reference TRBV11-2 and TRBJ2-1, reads EAGVAQSPRYKIIEKRQSVAFWCNPISGHATLYWYQQILGQGPKLLIQFQNNGVVDDSQLPKDRFSAERLKGVDSTLKIQPAKLEDSAVYLCASRKNNEQFFGPGTRLTVL.

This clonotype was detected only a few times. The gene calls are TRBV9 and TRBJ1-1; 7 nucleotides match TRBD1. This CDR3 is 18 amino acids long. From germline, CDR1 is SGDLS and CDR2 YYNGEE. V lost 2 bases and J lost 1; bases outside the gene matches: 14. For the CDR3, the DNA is TGTGCCAGCAGCGTTAGCCAGGGGGGATCGATGGGGAACACTGAAGCTTTCTTT. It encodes CASSVSQGGSMGNTEAFF.

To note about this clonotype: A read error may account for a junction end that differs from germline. The CDR3 is CASSQEPGLSSEQYF. CDR3 nucleotide sequence: TGCGCCAGCAGCCAAGAACCGGGACTATCCTCCGAGCAGTACTTC. J is TRBJ2-7 and V is TRBV4-1, with 7 nucleotides matching TRBD2. Germline assignment: CDR1 MGHRA and CDR2 YSYEKL. The CDR3 extends over 15 amino acids.

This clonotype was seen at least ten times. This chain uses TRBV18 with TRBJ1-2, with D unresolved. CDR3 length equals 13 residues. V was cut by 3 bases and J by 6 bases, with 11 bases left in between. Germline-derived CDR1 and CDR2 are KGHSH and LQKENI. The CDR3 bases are TGTGCCAGCTCACCGAGTGGCCCCAATGGCTACACCTTC. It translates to CASSPSGPNGYTF.

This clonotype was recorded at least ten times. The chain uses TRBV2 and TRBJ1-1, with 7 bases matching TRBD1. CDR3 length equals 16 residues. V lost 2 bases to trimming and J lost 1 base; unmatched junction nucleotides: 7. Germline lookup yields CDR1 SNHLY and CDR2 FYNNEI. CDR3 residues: CASSEHRGPTNTEAFF. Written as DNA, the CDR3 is TGTGCCAGCAGTGAACACAGGGGTCCCACGAACACTGAAGCTTTCTTT.